This T cell receptor (beta chain) was captured in a study of neurological immune-mediated disorders. Points from the study as a whole: In HTLV-1-associated myelopathy, TCR clonal expansion was greatest, whereas multiple sclerosis had the least, falling below healthy controls. CDR3 amino acid sequences of expanded clones were not shared across subjects, a result suggesting private repertoires in all groups.

Judged by abundance, this clonotype is medium-sized. Its antigen is undetermined. 5'RACE employing 10-nucleotide random UMIs yielded the cDNA. In each sequencing run, over 180 million TCR-beta sequences were generated from 15-18 subjects. TCRdb called the 5' RACE reads again in MiXCR, with one record for every CDR3 protein. Of roughly 16,000 distinct CDR3 sequences in the sample, approximately 9.1% were seen once. What was sequenced was CD8+ T cells from blood. This clonotype was obtained from a man in his fifties or sixties in good health.

The CDR3 DNA reads TGTGCCAGCAGTGTTTACCAGGGATTCGGGGCAGATACGCAGTATTTT. Residues: CASSVYQGFGADTQYF. The chain uses TRBV6-1 and TRBJ2-3; D tentatively reads TRBD1 or TRBD2 (5 bases each). V shed 4 bases and J shed 4 bases, with 18 bases lying between them. The CDR3 spans 16 residues. Germline values: CDR1 MNHNS, CDR2 SASEGT.